This TCR beta chain was obtained from a study of T cells after yellow fever vaccination (dated by TCRdb to 2018 to 2020). Context from the whole study: The SMART-Seq v4 Ultra Low Input RNA kit was used to prepare libraries from fractions with low cell numbers. Bulk TCR alpha and beta repertoires were sequenced longitudinally to track T-cell clones before and after primary and booster YFV17D yellow fever vaccination. Two healthy male donors made up the cohort, one aged 18 to 30 years and the other aged 30 to 40 years. Blood was drawn at multiple timepoints before and after primary and secondary immunization, with bulk PBMC replicates and cell subsets isolated. Points the paper makes about the study in general: The study included only two donors, which limits how far the findings can be generalized. A small fraction of clonotypes appeared in both the CD4 and CD8 compartments, likely as a result of convergent recombination. Most clones expanded after primary vaccination (around 97% of CD4 and 88% of CD8) were re-detected after the booster, suggesting that broad memory maintenance occurred. Computational filtering was required because FACS-sorted repertoires could contain abundant contaminating clonotypes from the bulk population. The secondary T-cell response was weaker than the primary response but faster, peaking on day 5 instead of day 15.

This clonotype appeared a few times. Its binding antigen is unknown. No base quality information exists; no much larger clone differs at one position. Trimming takes 2 bases from V and 5 bases from J, and the germline ends sit 17 bases apart. The germline V gene yields SGHRS for CDR1 and YFSETQ for CDR2. The CDR3 measures 15 amino acids from cysteine to phenylalanine. Just the 45-base CDR3 DNA is kept, in frame starting at base 1. Read against the paper, the sample's treatment or condition label means: live attenuated yellow fever vaccine strain. Two biological replicates of bulk PBMCs were collected at each blood-draw timepoint. PBMCs were isolated from peripheral blood using a standard Ficoll-Paque protocol. TriZol was used to extract RNA from bulk PBMCs, CD4 and CD8 fractions, and dextramer-positive and dextramer-negative fractions. TCR cDNA was synthesized by 5'RACE template switching, which introduced a universal primer site and unique molecular identifiers. Priming of cDNA synthesis was performed from both the TCR alpha and TCR beta constant segments. Libraries were amplified in two PCR steps, with sample barcodes and sequencing adapters added in the second step. Sequencing of the libraries was done on either Illumina HiSeq 2500 (2x100 bp) or NovaSeq (2x150 bp). Per the authors' processing: MIGEC handled demultiplexing of reads and collapsing into UMI consensus sequences, while MiXCR performed V(D)J alignment. Clonotypes responding to the vaccine were identified with edgeR on replicate PBMC samples, with the criteria of FDR below 0.01 and a log2 fold change above 5 up to day 15. Each bulk clonotype was labeled CD4 or CD8 based on which sequenced repertoire, CD4 or CD8, contained the clonotype at higher abundance. The public reads were reprocessed in TCRdb via fastp at Q25 and MiXCR, keeping in-frame beta chains. Every distinct CDR3 protein forms one entry, paired with its most common genes and DNA. Here the V and J calls rest on TCRdb's processing, not on the authors' analysis. Across this sample there are 500,000 to 650,000 distinct CDR3 sequences, with approximately 13% seen only once. Under 15% of the sample goes to the ten largest clones.

The TCR was taken from a young man who received the YFV17D yellow fever vaccine. In this chain, TRBV5-1 is recombined with TRBJ2-7; a weak D assignment points to TRBD1 (6 bases agree). Here the sequenced sample was PBMCs, taken on the day of the yellow fever booster vaccination. The DNA sequence follows: TGCGCCAGCAGCTTTTTTTCCTCTTCAGGGGACGAGCAGTACTTC. It codes for CASSFFSSSGDEQYF.